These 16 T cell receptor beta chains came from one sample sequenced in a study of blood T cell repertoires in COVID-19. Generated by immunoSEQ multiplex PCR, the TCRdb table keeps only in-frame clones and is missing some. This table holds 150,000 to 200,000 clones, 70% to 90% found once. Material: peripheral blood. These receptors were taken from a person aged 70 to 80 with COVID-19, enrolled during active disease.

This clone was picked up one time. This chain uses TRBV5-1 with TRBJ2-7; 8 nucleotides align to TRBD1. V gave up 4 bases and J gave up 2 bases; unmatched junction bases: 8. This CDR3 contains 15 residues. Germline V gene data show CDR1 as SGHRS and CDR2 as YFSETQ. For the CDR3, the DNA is TGCGCCAGCAGCCCCCGGACAGGGCCCCCCTACGAGCAGTACTTC. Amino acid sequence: CASSPRTGPPYEQYF.

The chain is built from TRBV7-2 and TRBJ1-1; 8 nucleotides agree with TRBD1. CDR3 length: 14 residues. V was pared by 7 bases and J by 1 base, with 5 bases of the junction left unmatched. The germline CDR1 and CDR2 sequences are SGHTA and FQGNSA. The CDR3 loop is CASTPDRANTEAFF. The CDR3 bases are TGTGCCAGCACCCCGGACAGGGCGAACACTGAAGCTTTCTTT.

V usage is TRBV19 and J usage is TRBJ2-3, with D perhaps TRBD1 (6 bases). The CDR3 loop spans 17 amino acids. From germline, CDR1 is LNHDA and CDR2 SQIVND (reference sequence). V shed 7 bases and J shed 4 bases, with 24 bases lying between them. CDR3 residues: CASNPGPRAGGADTQYF. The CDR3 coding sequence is TGTGCCAGTAATCCGGGACCTCGGGCTGGGGGCGCAGATACGCAGTATTTT.

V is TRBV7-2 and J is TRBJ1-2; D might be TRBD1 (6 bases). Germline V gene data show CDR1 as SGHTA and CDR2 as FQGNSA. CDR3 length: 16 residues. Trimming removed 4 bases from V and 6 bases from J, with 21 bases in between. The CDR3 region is CASSSLPGQTINGYTF. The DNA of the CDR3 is TGTGCCAGCAGCTCTCTCCCGGGACAAACAATTAATGGCTACACCTTC.

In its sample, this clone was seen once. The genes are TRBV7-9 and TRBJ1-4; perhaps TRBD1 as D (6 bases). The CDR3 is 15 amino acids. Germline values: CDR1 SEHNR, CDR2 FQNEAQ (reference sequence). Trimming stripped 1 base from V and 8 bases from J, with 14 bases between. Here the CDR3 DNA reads TGTGCCAGCAGCTTAGAGTCCGGAGGACAGGAAAAACTGTTTTTT. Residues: CASSLESGGQEKLFF. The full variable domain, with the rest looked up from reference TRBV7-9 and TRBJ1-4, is DTGVSQNPRHKITKRGQNVTFRCDPISEHNRLYWYRQTLGQGPEFLTYFQNEAQLEKSRLLSDRFSAERPKGSFSTLEIQRTEQGDSAMYLCASSLESGGQEKLFFGSGTQLSVL.

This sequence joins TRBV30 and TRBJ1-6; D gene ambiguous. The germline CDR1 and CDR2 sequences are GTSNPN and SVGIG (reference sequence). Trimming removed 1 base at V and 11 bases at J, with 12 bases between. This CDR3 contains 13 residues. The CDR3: CAWSGRRKAPLHF. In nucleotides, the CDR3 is TGTGCCTGGAGTGGGAGGAGGAAGGCACCCCTCCACTTT.

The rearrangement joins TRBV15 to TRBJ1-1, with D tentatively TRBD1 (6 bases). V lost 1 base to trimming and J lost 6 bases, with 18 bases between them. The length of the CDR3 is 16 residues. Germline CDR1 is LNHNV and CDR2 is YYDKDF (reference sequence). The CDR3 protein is CATSRGIQGTAAEAFF. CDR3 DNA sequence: TGTGCCACCAGCAGAGGGATACAGGGAACGGCAGCTGAAGCTTTCTTT.

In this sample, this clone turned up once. The CDR3 DNA reads TGCAGCGTTCCGCAACCGGGGGGGGCGCTTACGGGCTACACCTTC. Translated, it gives CSVPQPGGALTGYTF. This chain uses TRBV29-1 with TRBJ1-2; possible D gene TRBD1, 6 bases. The length of the CDR3 is 15 residues. The V gene lost 5 bases and the J gene lost 8 bases, with 24 bases spanning the gap. The germline V gene has CDR1 SQVTM and CDR2 ANQGSEA. The entire variable domain, with the rest obtained from reference TRBV29-1 and TRBJ1-2, is as follows: SAVISQKPSRDICQRGTSLTIQCQVDSQVTMMFWYRQQPGQSLTLIATANQGSEATYESGFVIDKFPISRPNLTFSTLTVSNMSPEDSSIYLCSVPQPGGALTGYTFGSGTRLTVV.

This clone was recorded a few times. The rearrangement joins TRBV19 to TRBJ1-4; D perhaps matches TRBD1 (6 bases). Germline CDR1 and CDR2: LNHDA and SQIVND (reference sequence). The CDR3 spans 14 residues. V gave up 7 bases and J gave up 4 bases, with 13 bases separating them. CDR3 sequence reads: CASNTGFGNEKLFF. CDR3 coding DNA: TGTGCCAGTAACACAGGGTTTGGTAATGAAAAACTGTTTTTT.

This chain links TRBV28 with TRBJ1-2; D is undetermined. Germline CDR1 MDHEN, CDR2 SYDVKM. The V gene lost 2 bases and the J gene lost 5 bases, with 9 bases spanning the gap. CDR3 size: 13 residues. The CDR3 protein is CASSLPGPYGYTF. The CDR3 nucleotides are TGTGCCAGCAGTTTACCGGGTCCTTATGGCTACACCTTC.

The CDR3 DNA reads as TGCAGCGTTGATCCGGGACTAGCGGGTCTAGAGACCCAGTACTTC. The encoded protein is CSVDPGLAGLETQYF. This chain joins TRBV29-1 and TRBJ2-5; TRBD2 matches at 12 bases. The V and J ends lost 3 bases and 4 bases, in that order; junction bases with no gene match: 6. Germline values: CDR1 SQVTM, CDR2 ANQGSEA. CDR3 length: 15 amino acids.

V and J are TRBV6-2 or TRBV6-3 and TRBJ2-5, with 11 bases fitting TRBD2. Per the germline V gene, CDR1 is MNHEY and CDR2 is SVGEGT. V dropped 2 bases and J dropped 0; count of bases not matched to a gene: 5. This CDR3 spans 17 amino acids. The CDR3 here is CASSYGASGGYQETQYF. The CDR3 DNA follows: TGTGCCAGCAGTTACGGGGCTAGCGGGGGGTACCAAGAGACCCAGTACTTC.

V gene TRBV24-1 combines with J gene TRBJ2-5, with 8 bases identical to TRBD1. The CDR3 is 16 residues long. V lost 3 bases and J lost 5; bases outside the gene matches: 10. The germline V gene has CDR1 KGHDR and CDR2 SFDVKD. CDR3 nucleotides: TGTGCCACCAGTGATGCTTACGACAGGGGCCGGGAGACCCAGTACTTC. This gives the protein CATSDAYDRGRETQYF.

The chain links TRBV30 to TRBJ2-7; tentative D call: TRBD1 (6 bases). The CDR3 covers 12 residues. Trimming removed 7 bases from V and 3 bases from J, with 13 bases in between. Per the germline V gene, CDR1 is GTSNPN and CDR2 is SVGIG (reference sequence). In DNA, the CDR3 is TGTGCCTTGACCACAGGGAGCTACGAGCAGTACTTC. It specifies CALTTGSYEQYF.

The CDR3 DNA reads TGTGCCAGCAGCCAAGCCGCAGGGCTTAATTCACCCCTCCACTTT. Amino acid sequence: CASSQAAGLNSPLHF. The rearrangement joins TRBV14 to TRBJ1-6, with a weak D call TRBD1 (5 bases). The CDR3 consists of 15 residues. The germline V and J ends were trimmed by 1 base and 6 bases, with 10 bases remaining between them. Germline V lookup: CDR1 SGHDN, CDR2 FVKESK.

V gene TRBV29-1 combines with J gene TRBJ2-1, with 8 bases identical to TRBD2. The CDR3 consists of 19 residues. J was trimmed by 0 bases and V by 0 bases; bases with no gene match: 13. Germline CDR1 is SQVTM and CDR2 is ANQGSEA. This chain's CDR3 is CSVEESGIHSGSSYNEQFF. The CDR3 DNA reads TGCAGCGTTGAAGAATCTGGCATACACAGCGGGAGCTCCTACAATGAGCAGTTCTTC.